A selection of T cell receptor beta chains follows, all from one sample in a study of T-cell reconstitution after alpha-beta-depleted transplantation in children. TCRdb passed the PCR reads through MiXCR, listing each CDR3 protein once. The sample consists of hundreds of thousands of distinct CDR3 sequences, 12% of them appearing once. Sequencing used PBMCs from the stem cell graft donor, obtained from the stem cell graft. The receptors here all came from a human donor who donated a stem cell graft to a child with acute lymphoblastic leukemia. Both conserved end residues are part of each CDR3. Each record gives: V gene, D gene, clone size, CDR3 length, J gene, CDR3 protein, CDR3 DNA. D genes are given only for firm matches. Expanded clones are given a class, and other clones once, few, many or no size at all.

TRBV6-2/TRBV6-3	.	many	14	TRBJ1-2	CASSYSEANYGYTF	TGTGCCAGCAGTTACTCCGAAGCTAACTATGGCTACACCTTC
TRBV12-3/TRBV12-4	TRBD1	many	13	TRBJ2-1	CASRARTGNEQFF	TGTGCCAGCAGAGCCCGGACAGGGAATGAGCAGTTCTTC
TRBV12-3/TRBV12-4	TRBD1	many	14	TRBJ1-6	CASTAGTGGSPLHF	TGTGCCAGCACTGCCGGGACAGGGGGTTCACCCCTCCACTTT
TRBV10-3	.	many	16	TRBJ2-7	CAISEKGAGGTYEQYF	TGTGCCATCAGTGAGAAGGGTGCAGGTGGGACCTACGAGCAGTACTTC
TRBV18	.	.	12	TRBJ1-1	CASSRGGEVAFF	TGTGCCAGCTCCCGGGGCGGGGAGGTGGCTTTCTTT
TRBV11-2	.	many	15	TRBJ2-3	CASSLAGGRTDTQYF	TGTGCCAGCAGCTTAGCGGGGGGCAGGACAGATACGCAGTATTTT
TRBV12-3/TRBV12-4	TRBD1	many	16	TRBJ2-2	CASSSRTGTRAGELFF	TGTGCCAGCAGTTCCCGGACAGGGACAAGGGCCGGGGAGCTGTTTTTT
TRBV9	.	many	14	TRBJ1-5	CASSVGNDNQPQHF	TGTGCCAGCAGCGTAGGTAACGACAATCAGCCCCAGCATTTT
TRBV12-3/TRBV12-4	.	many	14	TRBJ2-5	CASSFNSPVETQYF	TGTGCCAGCAGTTTCAACAGCCCGGTGGAGACCCAGTACTTC
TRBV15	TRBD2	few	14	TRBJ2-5	CATRGLAVGETQYF	TGTGCCACCAGGGGACTAGCGGTCGGAGAGACCCAGTACTTC
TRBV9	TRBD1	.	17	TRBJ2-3	CASSSPIGTVSTDTQYF	TGTGCCAGCAGCTCTCCTATCGGGACAGTCAGCACAGATACGCAGTATTTT
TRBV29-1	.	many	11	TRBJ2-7	CSVGREAEQYF	TGCAGCGTGGGCAGGGAGGCCGAGCAGTACTTC
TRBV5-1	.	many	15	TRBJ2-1	CASSGGGTSSIEQFF	TGCGCCAGCAGTGGGGGGGGGACATCCTCAATAGAGCAGTTCTTC
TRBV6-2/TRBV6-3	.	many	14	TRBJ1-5	CASCKTSGNQPQHF	TGTGCCAGCTGTAAGACATCTGGGAATCAGCCCCAGCATTTT
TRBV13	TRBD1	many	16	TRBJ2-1	CASSLVGQGSYNEQFF	TGTGCCAGCAGCTTAGTGGGACAGGGGTCCTACAATGAGCAGTTCTTC
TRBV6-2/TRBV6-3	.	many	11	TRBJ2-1	CASRRHNEQFF	TGTGCCAGCAGGAGACACAATGAGCAGTTCTTC
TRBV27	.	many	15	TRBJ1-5	CASSFPTDHNQPQHF	TGTGCCAGCAGTTTCCCAACAGATCACAATCAGCCCCAGCATTTT
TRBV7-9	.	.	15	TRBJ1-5	CASSLVGLGDQPQHF	TGTGCCAGCAGCTTAGTCGGCCTTGGAGATCAGCCCCAGCATTTT
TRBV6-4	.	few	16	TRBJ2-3	CASSEMVGAPTDTQYF	TGTGCCAGCAGTGAAATGGTGGGGGCCCCTACAGATACGCAGTATTTT
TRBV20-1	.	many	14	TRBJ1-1	CSARDGAGNTEAFF	TGCAGTGCTAGGGACGGAGCAGGGAACACTGAAGCTTTCTTT
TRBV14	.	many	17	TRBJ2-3	CASSPPQGRTLTDTQYF	TGTGCCAGCAGCCCACCACAGGGTCGCACGCTCACAGATACGCAGTATTTT
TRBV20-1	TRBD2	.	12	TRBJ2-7	CSASGRGYEQYF	TGCAGTGCTAGCGGGAGGGGCTACGAGCAGTACTTC
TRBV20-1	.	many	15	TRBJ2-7	CSAGDALEPTYEQYF	TGCAGTGCGGGAGACGCCCTGGAGCCCACCTACGAGCAGTACTTC
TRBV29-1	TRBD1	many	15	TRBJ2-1	CSGERRDRAYNEQFF	TGCAGCGGCGAGCGTCGGGACAGGGCATACAATGAGCAGTTCTTC
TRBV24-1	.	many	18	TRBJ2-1	CATSDHTSQGRKLNEQFF	TGTGCCACCAGTGATCACACCTCTCAGGGAAGAAAGTTGAATGAGCAGTTCTTC
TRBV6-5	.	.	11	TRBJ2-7	CASSREGEQYF	TGTGCCAGCAGCCGAGAGGGCGAGCAGTACTTC
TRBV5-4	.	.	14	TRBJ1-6	CASSLGALNSPLHF	TGTGCCAGCAGCTTGGGGGCGCTTAATTCACCCCTCCACTTT
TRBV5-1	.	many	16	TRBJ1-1	CASSSGVGARNTEAFF	TGCGCCAGCAGCTCCGGGGTCGGGGCCAGAAACACTGAAGCTTTCTTT
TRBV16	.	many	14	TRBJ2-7	CASSQAWVSEEQYF	TGTGCCAGCAGCCAGGCCTGGGTTTCAGAGGAGCAGTACTTC
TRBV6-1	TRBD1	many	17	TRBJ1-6	CASSETRGSLFGSPLHF	TGTGCCAGCAGTGAGACCAGGGGGTCCCTATTTGGGTCACCCCTCCACTTT
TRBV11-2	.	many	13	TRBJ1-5	CASSPSTVQPQHF	TGTGCCAGCAGCCCCTCGACAGTTCAGCCCCAGCATTTT
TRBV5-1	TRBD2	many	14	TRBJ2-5	CASSLAGGQETQYF	TGCGCCAGCAGCTTAGCGGGAGGCCAAGAGACCCAGTACTTC
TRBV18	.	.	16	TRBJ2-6	CASSPVPSTGANVLTF	TGTGCCAGCTCACCTGTTCCCAGTACCGGGGCCAACGTCCTGACTTTC
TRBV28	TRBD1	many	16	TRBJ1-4	CASRPGTGTYNEKLFF	TGTGCCAGCCGTCCCGGGACAGGGACCTATAATGAAAAACTGTTTTTT
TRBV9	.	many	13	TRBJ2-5	CASSVGGVETQYF	TGTGCCAGCAGCGTAGGAGGGGTGGAGACCCAGTACTTC
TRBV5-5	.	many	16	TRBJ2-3	CASSLGGLSSTDTQYF	TGTGCCAGCAGCCTGGGGGGACTCTCGAGCACAGATACGCAGTATTTT
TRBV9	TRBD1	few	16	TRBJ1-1	CASSVNRDRENTEAFF	TGTGCCAGCAGCGTAAACCGGGACAGGGAGAACACTGAAGCTTTCTTT
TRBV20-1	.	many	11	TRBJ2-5	CSAQHGETQYF	TGCAGTGCCCAACATGGAGAGACCCAGTACTTC
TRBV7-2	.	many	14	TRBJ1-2	CASSFRTENYGYTF	TGTGCCAGCAGCTTCCGGACAGAGAACTATGGCTACACCTTC
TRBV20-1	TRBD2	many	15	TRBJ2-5	CSASRLAGARETQYF	TGCAGTGCTAGTCGTCTAGCGGGAGCCCGAGAGACCCAGTACTTC
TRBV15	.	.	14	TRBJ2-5	CATSRGTYQETQYF	TGTGCCACCAGCAGAGGGACCTACCAAGAGACCCAGTACTTC
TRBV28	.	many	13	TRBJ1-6	CASRQGSRSPLHF	TGTGCCAGCCGGCAGGGCAGTCGATCACCCCTCCACTTT